This T cell receptor beta chain was sequenced during a study of cytomegalovirus exposure and HLA in healthy donors. This CDR3 has 15 residues. Trimming removed 5 bases from V and 8 bases from J; junction bases left unmatched: 5. Germline V CDR1 and CDR2: SEHNR, FQNEAQ (reference sequence). PCR primers comprised 60 Vbeta and 13 Jbeta primers. Some clones are missing from TCRdb's copy, which holds only in-frame ones; the method was immunoSEQ multiplex PCR. Of roughly 130,000 clones listed, 65% to 80% are singletons. The chain recombines TRBV7-9 with TRBJ2-1; 14 positions agree with TRBD2. The sample consisted of PBMCs. This receptor was obtained from a human donor in good health. The CDR3 here is CASSPGTSGGYEQFF. CDR3 nucleotide sequence: TGTGCCAGCAGCCCAGGGACTAGCGGGGGCTATGAGCAGTTCTTC.